This T cell receptor (beta chain) stems from a study of control samples from healthy donors and cancer patients. This CDR3 has 17 amino acids. Germline V gene data show CDR1 as SGHNT and CDR2 as YYREEE (reference sequence). V lost 0 bases to trimming and J lost 7 bases; unmatched junction nucleotides: 14. TCRdb's table, derived via immunoSEQ multiplex PCR, lists solely in-frame clones and lacks some. The table has 35,000 to 55,000 clones, more than 75% seen once. Sequencing was carried out using PBMCs. This TCR was recovered from a woman between 55 and 75 years old with lung cancer. The V and J genes are TRBV5-4 and TRBJ2-7, with 9 bases fitting TRBD2. The CDR3 DNA is TGTGCCAGCAGCTTGGGGCTAGCGGGATTCCTAGGGGGGGAGCAGTACTTC. Protein product: CASSLGLAGFLGGEQYF.